Each of the 18 T cell receptor beta chains below was sequenced from the same sample in a study of blood T cell repertoires in COVID-19. Only in-frame clones appear in the TCRdb table, and some are missing; sequencing was by immunoSEQ multiplex PCR. Of 350,000 to 400,000 clones in the sample, about 90% were seen once. Sequencing input: peripheral blood. The receptors originated from a young man with active or convalescent COVID-19.

V and J are TRBV4-3 and TRBJ1-2; D perhaps matches TRBD1 (6 bases). Trimming cost V 0 bases and J 6 bases, with 20 bases left between them. Germline CDR1 is LGHNA and CDR2 is YSLEER. CDR3 length: 17 residues. CDR3 in amino acids: CASSQDFTRGAQDGYTF. For the CDR3, the DNA is TGCGCCAGCAGCCAAGATTTCACCAGGGGCGCTCAGGATGGCTACACCTTC.

The V call is TRBV2, the J call TRBJ1-1; the D is unclear. Germline-derived CDR1 and CDR2 are SNHLY and FYNNEI. There are 11 residues in the CDR3. Trimming stripped 6 bases from V and 6 bases from J, with 8 bases between. CDR3 amino acids: CASSARAEAFF. The CDR3 DNA sequence: TGTGCCAGCAGCGCTCGGGCTGAAGCTTTCTTT.

This sequence joins TRBV20-1 and TRBJ2-7; D gene unclear. This CDR3 has 10 residues. V shed 8 bases and J shed 2 bases, with 7 bases lying between them. Germline CDR1 DFQATT, CDR2 SNEGSKA (reference sequence). The CDR3 protein is CSMRTYEQYF. As DNA, the CDR3 is TGCAGTATGAGGACCTACGAGCAGTACTTC.

This rearrangement joins TRBV28 to TRBJ2-1, with D maybe TRBD1 (6 bases). This CDR3 has 14 amino acids. V was cut by 9 bases and J by 0 bases, with 12 bases left in between. Germline V gene lookup returns CDR1 MDHEN and CDR2 SYDVKM. The CDR3 DNA follows: TGTGCCAGTCGTATAGGGGGCTCCTACAATGAGCAGTTCTTC. Translated: CASRIGGSYNEQFF. The full variable domain, its missing parts supplied by reference TRBV28 and TRBJ2-1, is DVKVTQSSRYLVKRTGEKVFLECVQDMDHENMFWYRQDPGLGLRLIYFSYDVKMKEKGDIPEGYSVSREKKERFSLILESASTNQTSMYLCASRIGGSYNEQFFGPGTRLTVL.

This clone was counted between two and nine times. The chain has TRBV10-3 and TRBJ1-6, with D maybe TRBD1 (6 bases). The V end was cut by 11 bases, the J end by 3 bases, with 20 bases between. Germline CDR1 and CDR2: ENHRY and SYGVKD. The CDR3 sequence is 16 residues long. The CDR3 loop is CAASGSWTDYNSPLHF. Here the CDR3 DNA reads TGTGCCGCAAGCGGATCATGGACAGACTATAATTCACCCCTCCACTTT.

This chain links TRBV6-5 with TRBJ1-1; a possible D gene is TRBD1 (6 bases). The CDR3 is 14 amino acids. Germline CDR1 reads MNHEY; CDR2 reads SVGAGI. The V end was cut by 6 bases, the J end by 4 bases, with 15 bases between. This chain's CDR3 is CASSPQGLGTEAFF. DNA of the CDR3: TGTGCCAGCAGCCCCCAGGGGCTGGGCACTGAAGCTTTCTTT.

J is TRBJ2-7 and V is TRBV28, with D maybe TRBD1 (6 bases). The CDR3 runs to 12 residues. Trimming took off 5 bases at V and 5 bases at J, with 10 bases between the two ends. Germline CDR1 reads MDHEN; CDR2 reads SYDVKM. The CDR3 here is CASSQGWHEQYF. CDR3 DNA: TGTGCCAGCAGTCAGGGGTGGCACGAGCAGTACTTC. The full variable domain, with the rest looked up from reference TRBV28 and TRBJ2-7, is DVKVTQSSRYLVKRTGEKVFLECVQDMDHENMFWYRQDPGLGLRLIYFSYDVKMKEKGDIPEGYSVSREKKERFSLILESASTNQTSMYLCASSQGWHEQYFGPGTRLTVT.

V is TRBV7-6 and J is TRBJ2-2; 7 bases map to TRBD2. The V gene end was trimmed by 5 bases and the J gene end by 6 bases; junction bases not matched to a gene: 15. Germline CDR1 SGHVS, CDR2 FNYEAQ. The CDR3 sequence is 17 residues long. CDR3 sequence: CASSPPPASGAPGELFF. CDR3 in DNA: TGTGCCAGCAGCCCGCCCCCTGCGAGCGGGGCCCCCGGGGAGCTGTTTTTT.

This chain joins TRBV11-3 and TRBJ2-1; TRBD2 matches at 7 bases. V was pared by 5 bases and J by 7 bases, with 2 bases of the junction left unmatched. The CDR3 loop spans 12 amino acids. The germline V gene encodes CDR1 SGHNT and CDR2 YENEEA. CDR3 region: CASSPGLNEQFF. CDR3 coding DNA: TGTGCCAGCAGCCCGGGACTAAATGAGCAGTTCTTC. The entire variable domain, with the rest obtained from reference TRBV11-3 and TRBJ2-1, is as follows: EAGVVQSPRYKIIEKKQPVAFWCNPISGHNTLYWYLQNLGQGPELLIRYENEEAVDDSQLPKDRFSAERLKGVDSTLKIQPAELGDSAVYLCASSPGLNEQFFGPGTRLTVL.

The rearrangement uses TRBV5-6 and TRBJ2-3; tentatively, D is TRBD2 (6 bases). From germline, CDR1 is SGHDT and CDR2 YYEEEE. The germline V and J ends were trimmed by 0 bases and 0 bases, with 11 bases remaining between them. The CDR3 extends over 16 amino acids. The CDR3 reads CASSLVRAGSTDTQYF. In DNA form, the CDR3 reads TGTGCCAGCAGCTTGGTTCGAGCGGGTAGCACAGATACGCAGTATTTT.

V and J are TRBV12-3 or TRBV12-4 and TRBJ1-3; D remains unclear. The CDR3 runs 12 residues. The CDR3 region is CAYRRGGNTIYF. DNA for the CDR3: TGTGCATACCGGAGAGGCGGAAACACCATATATTTT.

J is TRBJ2-1 and V is TRBV19; 7 bases are shared with TRBD2. J gave up 6 bases and V 4 bases, and 9 bases lay outside the gene matches. The CDR3 is 15 residues long. The germline gives CDR1 LNHDA, CDR2 SQIVND (reference sequence). The CDR3 protein is CASSTPWGGSNEQFF. The CDR3 DNA follows: TGTGCCAGTAGTACCCCCTGGGGCGGGAGCAATGAGCAGTTCTTC.

The chain is built from TRBV28 and TRBJ1-5, with unresolved D. CDR1 and CDR2 (germline): MDHEN, SYDVKM. CDR3 size: 16 residues. Between the trimmed V and J ends, which lost 2 bases and 5 bases, there was a span of 16 bases. DNA for the CDR3: TGTGCCAGCAGTTTAGCAAACATAAGAATGTATCAGCCCCAGCATTTT. Protein: CASSLANIRMYQPQHF.

The V and J genes are TRBV2 and TRBJ2-7, with TRBD2 matching over 9 bases. The CDR3 is made up of 16 amino acids. CDR1 and CDR2 from the germline V gene are SNHLY and FYNNEI. The ends lost 6 bases at V and 7 bases at J; junction bases unmatched: 16. The CDR3 bases are TGTGCCAGCAGCCGAACGGTGGCTAGCGGGATGGGAGAGCAGTACTTC. Translation: CASSRTVASGMGEQYF.

The chain employs TRBV7-9 and TRBJ2-7; D remains unclear. CDR3 length: 16 amino acids. Trimming took 4 bases from V and 9 from J, leaving 25 bases between them. Germline CDR1 reads SEHNR; CDR2 reads FQNEAQ (reference sequence). The CDR3 loop is CASSSVMPIFYERQYF. The CDR3 bases are TGTGCCAGCAGCTCGGTCATGCCCATTTTTTACGAGCGGCAGTACTTC.

The chain joins TRBV27 to TRBJ1-1; 8 bases line up with TRBD1. This CDR3 has 15 amino acids. With V trimmed by 5 bases and J by 1 base, 6 bases remained unmatched. Germline V gives CDR1 MNHEY, CDR2 SMNVEV (reference sequence). CDR3 DNA: TGTGCCAGCAGTCTCCAGGGGGCGAAGAACACTGAAGCTTTCTTT. Translating it yields CASSLQGAKNTEAFF.

The CDR3 nucleotides read TGTGCCTGGAGTGACACGAACACTGAAGCTTTCTTT. Its translation: CAWSDTNTEAFF. This chain connects TRBV30 to TRBJ1-1; no clear D gene. The length of the CDR3 is 12 residues. V was trimmed by 1 base and J by 1 base, leaving 4 bases between them. Germline loops: CDR1 GTSNPN, CDR2 SVGIG (reference sequence).

The V and J genes are TRBV28 and TRBJ2-2; D ambiguous. The CDR3 runs to 14 residues. Germline V gene lookup returns CDR1 MDHEN and CDR2 SYDVKM. V lost 2 bases and J lost 1, with 5 bases in between. CDR3 nucleotide sequence: TGTGCCAGCAGTTTAGGGCAGAACACCGGGGAGCTGTTTTTT. Translating gives CASSLGQNTGELFF.